This TCR beta chain was recovered during a study of cytomegalovirus exposure and HLA in healthy donors. Primers for the PCR totalled 60 Vbeta and 13 Jbeta. Repertoires were generated with immunoSEQ multiplex PCR, while TCRdb's copy carries only in-frame clones and drops some. The data show 180,000 or so clones, approximately 80% seen once. What was sequenced was PBMCs. This clonotype was obtained from a girl aged 5 to 17 in good health and CMV-seropositive.

CDR3 region: CASSKERGHSYEQYF. CDR3 DNA sequence: TGTGCCAGCAGCAAAGAAAGGGGTCACTCCTACGAGCAGTACTTC. This chain links TRBV7-2 with TRBJ2-7, with D possibly TRBD1 on 5 matching bases. The CDR3 spans 15 residues. Deletions cut 5 bases from V and 0 bases from J, with 14 bases between. Germline V lookup: CDR1 SGHTA, CDR2 FQGNSA.